These 30 T cell receptor beta chains share one sample of origin, sequenced in a study of blood T cell repertoires in COVID-19. TCRdb keeps only in-frame clones here, not all; method: immunoSEQ multiplex PCR. Among more than 250,000 clones listed, around 88% were seen once. The sequenced sample was peripheral blood. The receptors stem from a woman between 50 and 59 years old with acute or convalescent COVID-19.

This rearrangement joins TRBV29-1 to TRBJ1-4, with 7 nucleotides matching TRBD1. Germline assignment: CDR1 SQVTM and CDR2 ANQGSEA. This CDR3 has 13 residues. The V segment lost 4 bases and the J segment 6 bases; nucleotides outside the gene matches: 5. This CDR3 is CSVGAGGDEKLFF. CDR3 DNA sequence: TGCAGCGTTGGGGCAGGGGGAGATGAAAAACTGTTTTTT.

This clone was observed a single time. V usage is TRBV9 and J usage is TRBJ2-5, with D perhaps matching TRBD2 (5 bases). CDR3 length: 15 residues. V lost 0 bases, J lost 2 bases, and 11 bases lay in between. From germline, CDR1 is SGDLS and CDR2 YYNGEE. The CDR3 here is CASSVGPAAQETQYF. DNA for the CDR3: TGTGCCAGCAGCGTAGGCCCAGCGGCACAAGAGACCCAGTACTTC.

The chain carries TRBV5-1 and TRBJ1-2; TRBD1 aligns across 8 bases. Germline CDR1 and CDR2: SGHRS and YFSETQ. The CDR3 is made up of 14 amino acids. V gave up 4 bases and J gave up 4 bases; unmatched junction bases: 6. CDR3 protein: CASSTSTGVYGYTF. The CDR3 DNA sequence: TGCGCCAGCAGCACCTCGACAGGGGTCTATGGCTACACCTTC.

The CDR3 sequence: CASSFGEFDPNTEAFF. DNA for the CDR3: TGTGCCAGCAGTTTCGGGGAATTCGACCCGAACACTGAAGCTTTCTTT. This chain uses TRBV27 with TRBJ1-1; D unresolved. V dropped 3 bases and J dropped 1 base, with 15 bases sitting between them. The CDR3 contains 16 residues. CDR1 and CDR2 (germline): MNHEY, SMNVEV (reference sequence).

The chain uses TRBV12-3 or TRBV12-4 and TRBJ1-1; 7 bases are shared with TRBD1. V lost 5 bases and J lost 0; bases outside the gene matches: 0. There are 13 residues in the CDR3. The CDR3 DNA sequence: TGTGCCAGCAGTGGGACAGTGAACACTGAAGCTTTCTTT. Translating it yields CASSGTVNTEAFF.

The V call is TRBV27, the J call TRBJ1-2, with 9 positions matching TRBD1. Germline V gene sequence: CDR1 MNHEY, CDR2 SMNVEV (reference sequence). The CDR3 contains 18 residues. V lost 4 bases, J lost 5 bases, and 17 bases stayed unmatched. CDR3 region: CASSSRYRGRGGLYGYTF. DNA for the CDR3: TGTGCCAGCAGTTCCCGATACAGGGGGCGCGGCGGATTGTATGGCTACACCTTC.

The CDR3 DNA is TGTGCCAGCGGGACAGTCGAAGGGCAGCCCCAGCATTTT. Its protein product is CASGTVEGQPQHF. V and J are TRBV2 and TRBJ1-5, with 7 bases identical to TRBD1. V shed 8 bases and J 7 bases; nucleotides not matched to a gene: 8. Germline CDR1 reads SNHLY; CDR2 reads FYNNEI. This CDR3 is 13 amino acids long.

V gene TRBV24-1 combines with J gene TRBJ2-7, with 12 bases lining up with TRBD2. The V and J ends lost 2 bases and 4 bases, in that order; junction bases with no gene match: 5. From germline, CDR1 is KGHDR and CDR2 SFDVKD. CDR3 length: 16 amino acids. The CDR3 loop is CATSDSLAGGGYEQYF. Here the CDR3 DNA reads TGTGCCACCAGTGATTCTCTAGCGGGAGGGGGATACGAGCAGTACTTC.

The chain couples TRBV5-4 to TRBJ1-6; 9 positions agree with TRBD1. CDR3 length: 16 residues. Germline CDR1 reads SGHNT; CDR2 reads YYREEE (reference sequence). V shed 3 bases, J shed 8 bases, and the junction held 9 bases outside the gene matches. The CDR3 nucleotides are TGTGCCAGCAGCTGGGGGACAGGGACCGTTTATTCACCCCTCCACTTT. As protein: CASSWGTGTVYSPLHF.

This chain joins TRBV5-6 and TRBJ2-7; 8 bases are a match to TRBD1. Germline V CDR1 and CDR2: SGHDT, YYEEEE. This CDR3 region has 16 residues. V shed 4 bases and J 5 bases; nucleotides not matched to a gene: 14. The DNA of the CDR3 is TGTGCCAGCAGCCTACGACAGGGGTCGACGCTTAACGAGCAGTACTTC. Translation: CASSLRQGSTLNEQYF.

The chain is built from TRBV5-1 and TRBJ1-5; D gene unclear. The length of the CDR3 is 15 residues. Germline V gene data show CDR1 as SGHRS and CDR2 as YFSETQ. The V end lost 1 base, the J end lost 2 bases, and 10 bases lay between the germline ends. CDR3 protein: CASSLRGDRNQPQHF. CDR3 in DNA: TGCGCCAGCAGCTTGCGGGGTGATCGCAATCAGCCCCAGCATTTT.

This chain uses TRBV28 with TRBJ1-2, with D possibly TRBD1 on 5 matching bases. Germline CDR1 MDHEN, CDR2 SYDVKM. V lost 2 bases, J lost 4 bases, and 8 bases lay in between. This CDR3 has 13 residues. Here the CDR3 DNA reads TGTGCCAGCAGTTTACAGGGTATCTATGGCTACACCTTC. It encodes CASSLQGIYGYTF.

This clone has only a few counts. This rearrangement joins TRBV7-9 to TRBJ2-5; 8 positions agree with TRBD2. This CDR3 comprises 14 residues. J was trimmed by 2 bases and V by 5 bases; bases with no gene match: 4. Germline V CDR1 and CDR2: SEHNR, FQNEAQ (reference sequence). The CDR3 is CASSLLAGQETQYF. CDR3 in DNA: TGTGCCAGCAGCCTATTAGCGGGGCAAGAGACCCAGTACTTC.

The chain links TRBV27 to TRBJ1-1; D ambiguous. The V end lost 2 bases, the J end lost 6 bases, and 10 bases lay between the germline ends. This CDR3 comprises 13 residues. Germline CDR1 reads MNHEY; CDR2 reads SMNVEV (reference sequence). CDR3 nucleotide sequence: TGTGCCAGCAGTTTACGGGGAGAGCCTGAAGCTTTCTTT. It encodes CASSLRGEPEAFF.

CDR3 nucleotides: TGTGCCTGGGCCTTCCCCAGGGGGTCAGGGGCCAACGTCCTGACTTTC. Protein: CAWAFPRGSGANVLTF. This rearrangement joins TRBV30 to TRBJ2-6; TRBD1 aligns across 7 bases. With V trimmed by 5 bases and J by 4 bases, 11 bases remained unmatched. The CDR3 extends over 16 amino acids. Per germline, CDR1 GTSNPN and CDR2 SVGIG (reference sequence).

The gene calls are TRBV11-2 and TRBJ1-2; tentative D call: TRBD1 (6 bases). Per germline, CDR1 SGHAT and CDR2 FQNNGV. V lost 3 bases to trimming and J lost 0 bases, with 14 bases between them. There are 16 residues in the CDR3. CDR3 in DNA: TGTGCCAGCAGCTTCACCAGACAGGCTGCTAACTATGGCTACACCTTC. It codes for CASSFTRQAANYGYTF.

A word on this clone: The junction and the germline gene differ at one end; a read error may be behind it. The V call is TRBV7-7, the J call TRBJ2-3; TRBD2 matches 10 bases. This CDR3 contains 16 residues. Germline CDR1 is SSHAT and CDR2 is FNYEAQ (reference sequence). The CDR3 here is CASSLSPLAGTDTQYF. CDR3 bases: TGTGCTAGCAGCTTATCCCCACTAGCGGGAACAGATACGCAGTATTTT.

The rearrangement links TRBV7-9 to TRBJ1-6; D perhaps matches TRBD1 (6 bases). Germline V gene sequence: CDR1 SEHNR, CDR2 FQNEAQ (reference sequence). V lost 2 bases to trimming and J lost 7 bases, with 9 bases between them. CDR3 length: 14 residues. CDR3 bases: TGTGCCAGCAGCTTACAGGGGAAGAATTCACCCCTCCACTTT. Translating gives CASSLQGKNSPLHF.

The V gene is TRBV7-3, the J gene TRBJ2-1; TRBD2 might be the D (5 bases). Trimming shortened V by 2 bases and J by 6 bases, and 20 bases separated the two germline ends. Per germline, CDR1 SGHTA and CDR2 FQGTGA. This CDR3 region has 17 residues. The CDR3 nucleotides read TGTGCCAGCAGCTTAGGTGGGAGTAATGAGGTGAGCAATGAGCAGTTCTTC. This translates into CASSLGGSNEVSNEQFF.

In its sample, this clone was seen once. The V and J genes are TRBV5-1 and TRBJ2-2; D gene ambiguous. The CDR3 runs 14 residues. Germline loops: CDR1 SGHRS, CDR2 YFSETQ. V was trimmed by 5 bases and J by 2 bases, leaving 10 bases between them. The CDR3, as DNA: TGCGCCAGCAGTCCAGTGACTAACACCGGGGAGCTGTTTTTT. Its protein product is CASSPVTNTGELFF.

The rearrangement links TRBV7-8 to TRBJ1-2; 8 positions match TRBD1. Per the germline V gene, CDR1 is SGHVS and CDR2 is FQNEAQ. J was trimmed by 3 bases and V by 1 base; bases with no gene match: 7. This CDR3 comprises 16 residues. DNA of the CDR3: TGTGCCAGCAGCTTAGAGGGGACAGGAGGGGACTATGGCTACACCTTC. It specifies CASSLEGTGGDYGYTF.

The chain recombines TRBV3-1 (or the pseudogene TRBV3-2) with TRBJ1-2; a possible D gene is TRBD1 (6 bases). Trimming pared 4 bases from V and 4 bases from J, leaving 13 bases between. CDR1 is LGHDT, CDR2 YNNKEL, per germline (reference sequence). The CDR3 runs 14 residues. The CDR3 loop reads CASSLRDTSYGYTF. Written as DNA, the CDR3 is TGTGCCAGCAGCCTACGGGACACCTCCTATGGCTACACCTTC.

The rearrangement joins TRBV28 to TRBJ2-1; D gene uncertain. This CDR3 is 12 amino acids long. Trimming took off 2 bases at V and 11 bases at J, with 10 bases between the two ends. Per the germline V gene, CDR1 is MDHEN and CDR2 is SYDVKM. The CDR3 coding sequence is TGTGCCAGCAGTTTAGAGACTGGCAAGCAGTTCTTC. It encodes CASSLETGKQFF. Variable domain in full (rest from reference TRBV28 and TRBJ2-1): DVKVTQSSRYLVKRTGEKVFLECVQDMDHENMFWYRQDPGLGLRLIYFSYDVKMKEKGDIPEGYSVSREKKERFSLILESASTNQTSMYLCASSLETGKQFFGPGTRLTVL.

This chain joins TRBV27 and TRBJ2-7; 12 bases map to TRBD2. CDR3 size: 16 residues. V was clipped by 7 bases and J by 6 bases; unmatched bases: 13. The germline gives CDR1 MNHEY, CDR2 SMNVEV (reference sequence). CDR3 residues: CASTRLAGAPGGEQYF. The CDR3 DNA reads TGTGCCAGCACCCGACTAGCGGGAGCCCCAGGCGGCGAGCAGTACTTC.

The chain uses TRBV10-3 and TRBJ2-2, with a possible D match to TRBD2 (6 bases). V gave up 9 bases and J gave up 4 bases, with 21 bases separating them. The V gene's germline CDR1 is ENHRY and CDR2 SYGVKD. This CDR3 has 16 amino acids. The CDR3: CAIRSRGSVITGELFF. The CDR3 nucleotides are TGTGCCATACGGTCCCGGGGGAGTGTAATCACCGGGGAGCTGTTTTTT.

The rearrangement links TRBV5-5 to TRBJ2-7; 7 bases are a match to TRBD1. Germline V gene data show CDR1 as SGHKS and CDR2 as YYEKEE (reference sequence). V lost 3 bases and J lost 2; bases outside the gene matches: 8. The CDR3 is 15 residues long. The CDR3 spells CASSSGTVPTYEQYF. CDR3 DNA sequence: TGTGCCAGCAGCTCCGGGACAGTACCTACCTACGAGCAGTACTTC.

Of note for this clone: This sample includes further DNA sequences coding for the same CDR3. The chain carries TRBV28 and TRBJ2-7; 7 nucleotides match TRBD1. Trimming removed 6 bases from V and 0 bases from J; junction bases left unmatched: 8. Germline assignment: CDR1 MDHEN and CDR2 SYDVKM. The CDR3 spans 15 residues. The CDR3 nucleotides read TGTGCCAGCAGGTCTCCGGGACAGTCCTCCTACGAGCAGTACTTC. Translation: CASRSPGQSSYEQYF.

The chain employs TRBV28 and TRBJ1-4; D is ambiguous. Germline V gene sequence: CDR1 MDHEN, CDR2 SYDVKM. The CDR3 is 14 residues long. V gave up 2 bases and J gave up 7 bases, with 11 bases separating them. The CDR3 loop reads CASSLETLREKLFF. CDR3 DNA sequence: TGTGCCAGCAGTTTAGAGACACTCCGTGAAAAACTGTTTTTT.

The table lists this clone with a few counts. The rearrangement joins TRBV5-1 to TRBJ2-1; 7 positions agree with TRBD1. Trimming took 10 bases from V and 6 from J; bases not matched to a gene: 7. Germline V gives CDR1 SGHRS, CDR2 YFSETQ. The CDR3 totals 12 residues. The CDR3 DNA is TGCGCCGTAGGGGACAGCTCCAATGAGCAGTTCTTC. It translates to CAVGDSSNEQFF. Looking up the rest from reference TRBV5-1 and TRBJ2-1 gives the full variable domain: KAGVTQTPRYLIKTRGQQVTLSCSPISGHRSVSWYQQTPGQGLQFLFEYFSETQRNKGNFPGRFSGRQFSNSRSEMNVSTLELGDSALYLCAVGDSSNEQFFGPGTRLTVL.

The chain recombines TRBV2 with TRBJ2-7, with no clear D. In germline, CDR1 is SNHLY, CDR2 FYNNEI. V lost 2 bases and J lost 3, with 5 bases in between. CDR3 length: 12 amino acids. DNA of the CDR3: TGTGCCAGCAGTGAACGGAGCTACGAGCAGTACTTC. This codes for CASSERSYEQYF.